These 30 T cell receptor beta chains originate from one sample sequenced in a study of cytomegalovirus exposure and HLA in healthy donors (dated 2017 in TCRdb). Library creation used the immunoSEQ multiplex PCR assay. The multiplex PCR relied on a mix of 60 forward primers for TCR Vbeta segments and 13 reverse primers for TCR Jbeta segments. In its TCRdb copy, this immuneACCESS table keeps in-frame sequences only and misses some clones. Where compared with another copy, unresolved V genes explain less than half of these, and the others have no known cause. The sample table holds over 150,000 clones, of which around 75% were seen once. The ten top clones hold 2.5% to 3.5% of the sample. The sequencing input was PBMCs. All receptors come from a male donor in good health and CMV-seronegative.

The chain employs TRBV6-1 and TRBJ1-5; D ambiguous. Germline assignment: CDR1 MNHNS and CDR2 SASEGT. V lost 6 bases and J 0 bases, leaving 6 bases between the germline ends. This CDR3 is 13 amino acids long. As DNA, the CDR3 is TGTGCCAGCAGCTTACATAGCAATCAGCCCCAGCATTTT. Translation gives CASSLHSNQPQHF.

The chain joins TRBV15 to TRBJ1-2, with D perhaps matching TRBD1 (5 bases). The V end was cut by 3 bases, the J end by 4 bases, with 12 bases between. Germline CDR1 is LNHNV and CDR2 is YYDKDF (reference sequence). The CDR3 is 14 residues long. DNA for the CDR3: TGTGCCACCAGCAGGGCGACAGAAGTCTATGGCTACACCTTC. Translating it yields CATSRATEVYGYTF.

The rearrangement links TRBV30 to TRBJ2-5, with D uncertain. CDR3 length equals 12 residues. Germline CDR1 GTSNPN, CDR2 SVGIG (reference sequence). Trimming stripped 3 bases from V and 0 bases from J, with 5 bases between. In DNA, the CDR3 is TGTGCCTGGAGGTCGTACCAAGAGACCCAGTACTTC. Its protein is CAWRSYQETQYF.

This chain uses TRBV9 with TRBJ2-4; 8 bases fit TRBD2. The CDR3 length is 15 residues. V was clipped by 0 bases and J by 9 bases; unmatched bases: 8. The germline CDR1 and CDR2 sequences are SGDLS and YYNGEE. The CDR3 reads CASSVESGTSAIQYF. The CDR3 DNA reads as TGTGCCAGCAGCGTAGAATCCGGGACTAGTGCCATTCAGTACTTC. The full variable domain, with the rest looked up from reference TRBV9 and TRBJ2-4, is DSGVTQTPKHLITATGQRVTLRCSPRSGDLSVYWYQQSLDQGLQFLIQYYNGEERAKGNILERFSAQQFPDLHSELNLSSLELGDSALYFCASSVESGTSAIQYFGAGTRLSVL.

This rearrangement joins TRBV30 to TRBJ2-1, with 11 bases that match TRBD2. CDR1 and CDR2 (germline): GTSNPN, SVGIG (reference sequence). V was clipped by 1 base and J by 9 bases; unmatched bases: 5. This CDR3 has 14 amino acids. The chain's CDR3 is CAWSDLAGGSEQFF. The CDR3 bases are TGTGCCTGGAGTGATCTAGCGGGAGGTTCTGAGCAGTTCTTC.

This chain uses TRBV4-2 with TRBJ2-1; 14 nucleotides match TRBD2. The CDR3 consists of 18 residues. Per germline, CDR1 LGHNA and CDR2 YNFKEQ. Trimming at V came to 0 bases and at J to 6 bases, leaving 7 bases not matched to a gene. CDR3 coding DNA: TGTGCCAGCAGCCAAGACGAATTGGGGACTAGCGGGAGCAATGAGCAGTTCTTC. It yields the protein CASSQDELGTSGSNEQFF.

This chain links TRBV30 with TRBJ2-2, with D unresolved. The CDR3 extends over 14 amino acids. V gave up 0 bases and J gave up 1 base, with 6 bases separating them. Germline assignment: CDR1 GTSNPN and CDR2 SVGIG (reference sequence). The CDR3 is CAWSVGQNTGELFF. The CDR3 bases are TGTGCCTGGAGTGTTGGGCAGAACACCGGGGAGCTGTTTTTT.

This clone was seen only once. The chain employs TRBV28 and TRBJ1-1, with a tentative D call TRBD1 (5 bases). The CDR3 has 15 amino acids. Germline CDR1 is MDHEN and CDR2 is SYDVKM. V gave up 4 bases and J gave up 8 bases, with 20 bases separating them. The CDR3 nucleotides are TGTGCCAGCAGTTCCGTCCAGGGCCCGAGCGGGGAAGCTTTCTTT. This codes for CASSSVQGPSGEAFF.

The chain is built from TRBV7-3 and TRBJ2-1; TRBD2 matches at 11 bases. The V and J ends lost 3 bases and 10 bases, in that order; junction bases with no gene match: 8. This CDR3 is built from 15 residues. In germline, CDR1 is SGHTA, CDR2 FQGTGA. CDR3 region: CASSFLTSGIGEQFF. The DNA of the CDR3 is TGTGCCAGCAGCTTCTTGACTAGCGGGATCGGGGAGCAGTTCTTC.

This clone was counted between two and nine times. J is TRBJ1-5 and V is TRBV7-9; D is ambiguous. The germline V gene encodes CDR1 SEHNR and CDR2 FQNEAQ (reference sequence). V was pared by 1 base and J by 7 bases, with 5 bases between. CDR3 length: 12 amino acids. CDR3 residues: CASSLESQPQHF. In nucleotides, the CDR3 is TGTGCCAGCAGCTTAGAAAGCCAGCCCCAGCATTTT.

This chain joins TRBV5-6 and TRBJ2-1; 7 nucleotides agree with TRBD2. V shed 6 bases and J 1 base; nucleotides not matched to a gene: 13. This CDR3 is 17 amino acids long. Looked up from germline, CDR1 is SGHDT and CDR2 is YYEEEE. The CDR3 DNA follows: TGTGCCAGCATTTTGACCCTGGCTAGCGGTTCCTACAATGAGCAGTTCTTC. The encoded protein is CASILTLASGSYNEQFF.

The chain employs TRBV28 and TRBJ2-1, with TRBD2 matching over 8 bases. The CDR3 runs to 17 residues. CDR1 and CDR2 from the germline V gene are MDHEN and SYDVKM. V trimming: 11 bases; J trimming: 0 bases; junction bases outside the gene matches: 15. The CDR3 coding sequence is TGTGCCGTAATCGGGGGGGGAGCCCGTAGCTCCTACAATGAGCAGTTCTTC. It translates to CAVIGGGARSSYNEQFF.

The chain recombines TRBV15 with TRBJ1-5; no definite D call. This CDR3 is 17 amino acids long. Germline CDR1 is LNHNV and CDR2 is YYDKDF (reference sequence). Deletions cut 0 bases from V and 0 bases from J, with 12 bases between. The CDR3 protein is CATSRDNGRPSNQPQHF. The CDR3 DNA is TGTGCCACCAGCAGAGATAACGGCAGGCCTAGCAATCAGCCCCAGCATTTT.

The chain couples TRBV4-1 to TRBJ1-2, with D possibly TRBD1 on 5 matching bases. The CDR3 spans 15 residues. V lost 4 bases and J lost 6, with 18 bases in between. Germline CDR1 is MGHRA and CDR2 is YSYEKL. The CDR3: CASSLGATTIDGYTF. The CDR3 DNA follows: TGCGCCAGCAGCCTAGGGGCTACTACTATCGATGGCTACACCTTC.

This sequence joins TRBV30 and TRBJ2-7; 7 nucleotides agree with TRBD2. Germline assignment: CDR1 GTSNPN and CDR2 SVGIG (reference sequence). With 5 bases clipped from V and 4 bases from J, the junction kept 8 bases outside the gene matches. The CDR3 length is 13 residues. The CDR3 DNA sequence: TGTGCCTGGGCGACTAGCCCGAATTACGAGCAGTACTTC. It translates to CAWATSPNYEQYF.

This clone has more than one count but fewer than ten. V gene TRBV18 combines with J gene TRBJ2-3; 7 nucleotides match TRBD2. V dropped 1 base and J dropped 2; count of bases not matched to a gene: 9. Germline assignment: CDR1 KGHSH and CDR2 LQKENI. The CDR3 has 17 residues. The CDR3 DNA is TGTGCCAGCTCACCACGGTCCCCTAGCGGTTCCACAGATACGCAGTATTTT. Translating it yields CASSPRSPSGSTDTQYF.

V is TRBV6-6 and J is TRBJ1-5, with 7 bases that match TRBD1. Germline CDR1 and CDR2: MNHNY and SVGAGI (reference sequence). Trimming removed 5 bases from V and 5 bases from J; junction bases left unmatched: 6. The CDR3 covers 14 residues. The CDR3 bases are TGTGCCAGCAGTACGGGCACAGGGGATCAGCCCCAGCATTTT. It specifies CASSTGTGDQPQHF.

The chain carries TRBV29-1 and TRBJ2-1; 14 bases line up with TRBD2. CDR3 length: 16 residues. The V and J ends lost 6 bases and 4 bases, in that order; junction bases with no gene match: 8. Germline values: CDR1 SQVTM, CDR2 ANQGSEA. CDR3 nucleotide sequence: TGCAGCGTGATGGGACTAGCGGGGGTACTATACAATGAGCAGTTCTTC. Translating gives CSVMGLAGVLYNEQFF.

The chain recombines TRBV7-2 with TRBJ2-1; a possible D gene is TRBD2 (5 bases). CDR3 length: 15 residues. V was pared by 5 bases and J by 6 bases, with 17 bases between. Germline-derived CDR1 and CDR2 are SGHTA and FQGNSA. The CDR3 nucleotides are TGTGCCAGCAGCCTCGCAGCTAGCCTAGCCAATGAGCAGTTCTTC. Translating it yields CASSLAASLANEQFF.

The genes are TRBV30 and TRBJ2-1; D is possibly TRBD2 (5 bases). The CDR3 is 14 amino acids. Germline CDR1 and CDR2: GTSNPN and SVGIG (reference sequence). V was pared by 2 bases and J by 6 bases, with 14 bases between. CDR3 nucleotide sequence: TGTGCCTGGAGTTGGTCTAGCTTTGGCAATGAGCAGTTCTTC. It specifies CAWSWSSFGNEQFF.

V is TRBV28 and J is TRBJ2-1; 8 bases line up with TRBD2. This CDR3 has 14 residues. Germline lookup yields CDR1 MDHEN and CDR2 SYDVKM. V lost 6 bases and J lost 7; bases outside the gene matches: 8. The chain's CDR3 is CASRPGTRRNEQFF. CDR3 bases: TGTGCCAGCAGGCCCGGGACTAGGAGAAATGAGCAGTTCTTC.

This chain links TRBV5-6 with TRBJ2-7; D is unclear. This CDR3 has 12 amino acids. V lost 3 bases and J lost 0, with 4 bases in between. The germline CDR1 and CDR2 sequences are SGHDT and YYEEEE. CDR3 in DNA: TGTGCCAGCAGCTCCCGCTCCTACGAGCAGTACTTC. It specifies CASSSRSYEQYF.

This clone appeared a few times. The gene calls are TRBV28 and TRBJ2-3, with D tentatively TRBD2 (5 bases). The CDR3 covers 12 residues. CDR1 and CDR2 from the germline V gene are MDHEN and SYDVKM. Trimming stripped 8 bases from V and 4 bases from J, with 10 bases between. The CDR3 sequence is CASLGVADTQYF. CDR3 DNA sequence: TGTGCCAGCCTCGGGGTGGCAGATACGCAGTATTTT.

The chain carries TRBV4-3 and TRBJ2-3, with 9 positions matching TRBD2. The CDR3 runs to 17 residues. Trimming at V came to 4 bases and at J to 1 base, leaving 9 bases not matched to a gene. Germline CDR1 is LGHNA and CDR2 is YSLEER. The CDR3 DNA is TGCGCCAGCAGCCGGCGGGCTAGCGGGAAAGGCACAGATACGCAGTATTTT. Translating gives CASSRRASGKGTDTQYF.

The V call is TRBV7-9, the J call TRBJ1-2; 7 bases match TRBD1. The germline V gene encodes CDR1 SEHNR and CDR2 FQNEAQ (reference sequence). The V segment lost 3 bases and the J segment 3 bases; nucleotides outside the gene matches: 10. The CDR3 extends over 16 amino acids. Here the CDR3 reads CASSLGQILADYGYTF. The CDR3, as DNA: TGTGCCAGCAGCTTGGGACAGATCCTCGCCGACTATGGCTACACCTTC.

The count of this clone is one. The chain links TRBV28 to TRBJ2-5; 7 nucleotides align to TRBD1. Unmatched junction bases numbered 13, after V lost 8 bases and J lost 4 bases. From germline, CDR1 is MDHEN and CDR2 SYDVKM. The CDR3 is 15 amino acids. The CDR3 sequence: CASQLRTGGTETQYF. The CDR3 DNA follows: TGTGCCAGCCAACTCCGGACAGGAGGAACAGAGACCCAGTACTTC. Full variable domain (outside the CDR3, taken from reference TRBV28 and TRBJ2-5): DVKVTQSSRYLVKRTGEKVFLECVQDMDHENMFWYRQDPGLGLRLIYFSYDVKMKEKGDIPEGYSVSREKKERFSLILESASTNQTSMYLCASQLRTGGTETQYFGPGTRLLVL.

The CDR3 DNA follows: TGTGCCAGCAGCTTAATGGAGGCGGGCAATCAGCCCCAGCATTTT. It codes for CASSLMEAGNQPQHF. This rearrangement joins TRBV7-9 to TRBJ1-5; D ambiguous. The CDR3 extends over 15 amino acids. In germline, CDR1 is SEHNR, CDR2 FQNEAQ (reference sequence). The V gene lost 2 bases and the J gene lost 2 bases, with 10 bases spanning the gap.

Turning to this clone: This sample also contains other DNA sequences that code for the same CDR3. This chain connects TRBV28 to TRBJ2-7; D is undetermined. Germline CDR1 is MDHEN and CDR2 is SYDVKM. V lost 5 bases and J 3 bases, leaving 2 bases between the germline ends. The CDR3 length is 10 residues. The DNA of the CDR3 is TGTGCCAGCAGTCTCTACGAGCAGTACTTC. Translation gives CASSLYEQYF.

The chain couples TRBV7-9 to TRBJ2-4; 8 bases match TRBD2. V gave up 5 bases and J gave up 0 bases; unmatched junction bases: 12. Germline V CDR1 and CDR2: SEHNR, FQNEAQ (reference sequence). The CDR3 is 18 residues long. The CDR3 protein is CASSPGSSGRLAKNIQYF. CDR3 coding DNA: TGTGCCAGCAGCCCCGGCTCTAGCGGGCGCCTAGCCAAAAACATTCAGTACTTC.

This clone occurred a few times. The rearrangement uses TRBV30 and TRBJ1-5, with D possibly being TRBD1 (6 bases). Trimming removed 2 bases at V and 5 bases at J, with 19 bases between. The germline V gene encodes CDR1 GTSNPN and CDR2 SVGIG (reference sequence). The CDR3 is 16 amino acids. The CDR3 loop is CAWSLRGGSMYQPQHF. Here the CDR3 DNA reads TGTGCCTGGAGTTTGAGAGGGGGAAGCATGTATCAGCCCCAGCATTTT. The full variable domain, its missing parts supplied by reference TRBV30 and TRBJ1-5, is SQTIHQWPATLVQPVGSPLSLECTVEGTSNPNLYWYRQAAGRGLQLLFYSVGIGQISSEVPQNLSASRPQDRQFILSSKKLLLSDSGFYLCAWSLRGGSMYQPQHFGDGTRLSIL.